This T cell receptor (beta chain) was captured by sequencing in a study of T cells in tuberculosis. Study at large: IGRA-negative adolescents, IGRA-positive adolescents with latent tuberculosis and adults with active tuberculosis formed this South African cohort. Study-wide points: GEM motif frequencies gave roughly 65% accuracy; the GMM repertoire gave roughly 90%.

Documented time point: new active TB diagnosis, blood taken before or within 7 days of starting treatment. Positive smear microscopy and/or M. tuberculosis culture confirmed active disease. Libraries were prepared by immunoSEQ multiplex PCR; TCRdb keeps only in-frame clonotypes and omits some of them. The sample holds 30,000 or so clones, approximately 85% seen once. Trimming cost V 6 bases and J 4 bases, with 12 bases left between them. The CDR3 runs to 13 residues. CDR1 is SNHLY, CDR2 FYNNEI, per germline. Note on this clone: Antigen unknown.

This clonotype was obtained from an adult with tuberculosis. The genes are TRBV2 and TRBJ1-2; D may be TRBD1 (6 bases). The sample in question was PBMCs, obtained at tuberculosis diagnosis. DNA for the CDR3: TGTGCCAGCAGCAGGGAGGGGGGCTATGGCTACACCTTC. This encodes CASSREGGYGYTF.